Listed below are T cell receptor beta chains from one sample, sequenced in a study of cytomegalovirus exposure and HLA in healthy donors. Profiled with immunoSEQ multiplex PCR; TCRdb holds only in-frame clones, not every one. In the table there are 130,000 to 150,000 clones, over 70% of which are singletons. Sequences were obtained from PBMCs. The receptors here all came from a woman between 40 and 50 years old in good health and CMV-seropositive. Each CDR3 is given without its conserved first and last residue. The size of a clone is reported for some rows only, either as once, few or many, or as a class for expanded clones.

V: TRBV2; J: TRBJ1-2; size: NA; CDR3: ASVDSYGYT
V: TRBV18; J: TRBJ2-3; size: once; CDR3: ASSSSPGLGTDTQY
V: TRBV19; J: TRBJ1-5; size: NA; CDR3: ASSTRDNQPQH
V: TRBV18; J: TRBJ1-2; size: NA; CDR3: ASSPLTGDDGYT
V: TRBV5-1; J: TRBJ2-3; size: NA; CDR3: ASSLVDVSDTQY
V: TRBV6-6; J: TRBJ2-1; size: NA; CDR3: ASSYLGQGISNEQF
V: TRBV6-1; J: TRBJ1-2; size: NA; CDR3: ASNLDTFSGYT
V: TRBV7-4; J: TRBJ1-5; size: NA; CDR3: ASRRGQINQPQH
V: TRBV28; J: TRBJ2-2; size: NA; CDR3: ASSLRTGKLF
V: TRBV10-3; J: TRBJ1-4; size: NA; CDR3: AISDTGGVSEKLF
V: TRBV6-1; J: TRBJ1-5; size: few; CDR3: ASSDAGYSNQPQH
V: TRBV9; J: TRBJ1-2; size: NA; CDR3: ASSAGQGIYGYT
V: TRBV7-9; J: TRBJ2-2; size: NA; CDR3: ASSRGLMTGELF
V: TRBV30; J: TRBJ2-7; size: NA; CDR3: AWSFGLEGKGYEQY
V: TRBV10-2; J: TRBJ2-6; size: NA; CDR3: ASSDGQGAGGANVLT
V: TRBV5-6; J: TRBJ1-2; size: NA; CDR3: ASSSTRGLGYGYT
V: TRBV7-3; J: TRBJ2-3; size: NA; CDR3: ASSLTGLPSDTQY
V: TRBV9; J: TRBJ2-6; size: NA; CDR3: ASSVADSRGNVLT
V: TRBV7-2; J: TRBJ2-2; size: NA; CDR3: ASSRLRGELF
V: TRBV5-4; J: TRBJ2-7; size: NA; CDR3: ASSLGPVSYEQY
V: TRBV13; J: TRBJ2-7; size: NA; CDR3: ASSLQGGGTYGQY
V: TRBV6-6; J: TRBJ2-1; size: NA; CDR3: ASSYGLAGGPEEQF
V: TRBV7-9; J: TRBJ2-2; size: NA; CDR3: SSSRTQGRTGELF
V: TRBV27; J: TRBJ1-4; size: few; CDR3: ASSFPGEKLF
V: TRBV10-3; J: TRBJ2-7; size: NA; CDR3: AISESSGDNTYEQY
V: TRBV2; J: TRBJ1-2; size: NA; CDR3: ASSSQGRDGYT
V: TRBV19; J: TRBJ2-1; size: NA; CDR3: ASEPGQGSNEQF
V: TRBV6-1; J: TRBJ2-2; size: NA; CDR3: ASSEISGELF
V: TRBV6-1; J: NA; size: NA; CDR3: ASSGQGGGYEQY
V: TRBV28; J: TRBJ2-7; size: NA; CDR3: ASSSGTVYEQY
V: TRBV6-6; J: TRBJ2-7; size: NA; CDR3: ASSRDRGSYEQY
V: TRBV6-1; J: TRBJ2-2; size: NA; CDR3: ASSPGALGTGELF
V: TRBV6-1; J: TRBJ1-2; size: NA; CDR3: ASTAGGAGNYGYT
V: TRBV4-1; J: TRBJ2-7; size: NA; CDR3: ASSQDPGQRGRPYEQY
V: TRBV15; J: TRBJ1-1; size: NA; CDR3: ATSRDRGTEAF
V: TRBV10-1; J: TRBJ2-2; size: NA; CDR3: ASPPKGDTGELF
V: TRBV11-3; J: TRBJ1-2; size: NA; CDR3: ASSSGQGADGYT
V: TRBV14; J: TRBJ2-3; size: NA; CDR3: ASSPHSGGPYTQY
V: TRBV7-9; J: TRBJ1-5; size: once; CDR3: ASSLAGVGQPQH
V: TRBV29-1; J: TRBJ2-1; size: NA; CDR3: SVRAGGMVNEQF
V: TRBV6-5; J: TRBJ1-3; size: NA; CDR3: ASRRGPSSGNTIY
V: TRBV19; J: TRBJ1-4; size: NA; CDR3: ASSMRANNEKLF
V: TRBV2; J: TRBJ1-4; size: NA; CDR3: ASTLREAEKLF
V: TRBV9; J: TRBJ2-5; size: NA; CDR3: ASSATGQAQETQY
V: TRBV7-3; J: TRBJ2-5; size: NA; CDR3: ASSYPVQGTQY
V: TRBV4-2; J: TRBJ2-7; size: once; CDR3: ASSQEDRVEYEQY
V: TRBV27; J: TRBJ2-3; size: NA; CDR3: ASSNRGSFGTGTQY
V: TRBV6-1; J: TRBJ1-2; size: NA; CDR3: ASNIDSNYGYT
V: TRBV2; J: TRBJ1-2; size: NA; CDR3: ASQGTGAQGKDGYT
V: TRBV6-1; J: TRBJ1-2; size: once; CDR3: ASSETPRGYGYT
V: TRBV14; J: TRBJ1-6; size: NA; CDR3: ASSQVTGGGSPLH
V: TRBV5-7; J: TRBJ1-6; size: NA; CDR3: ASRALGTSLH
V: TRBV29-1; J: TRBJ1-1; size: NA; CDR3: SAANRLNTEAF
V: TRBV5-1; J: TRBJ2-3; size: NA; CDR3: ASSSPGLAVDTQY
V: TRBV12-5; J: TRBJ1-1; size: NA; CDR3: ASGPSTEAF
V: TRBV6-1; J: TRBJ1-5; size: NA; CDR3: ASSETGLVQPQH
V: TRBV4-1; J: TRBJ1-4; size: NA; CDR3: ASSQLPPGYGEKLF